These 11 T cell receptor beta chains share one sample of origin, sequenced in a study of T cells after yellow fever vaccination. TCRdb passed the 5' RACE reads through MiXCR, listing each CDR3 protein once. This table has about 550,000 distinct CDR3 sequences, roughly 21% appearing once. The material was PBMCs, obtained 15 days after the yellow fever booster vaccination. Receptor source: a man under 40 who received the YFV17D yellow fever vaccine.

This chain uses TRBV6-4 with TRBJ2-2, with TRBD1 matching over 7 bases. V was pared by 6 bases and J by 1 base, with 8 bases of the junction left unmatched. CDR3 length equals 16 residues. Germline CDR1 and CDR2: MRHNA and SNTAGT. The CDR3 DNA sequence: TGTGCCAGCAGCAGACAGGGATTGCTGAACACCGGGGAGCTGTTTTTT. It encodes CASSRQGLLNTGELFF.

The J gene is TRBJ2-1, the V gene TRBV24-1; 8 nucleotides line up with TRBD2. This CDR3 contains 15 residues. Germline-derived CDR1 and CDR2 are KGHDR and SFDVKD. V lost 5 bases and J lost 3; bases outside the gene matches: 5. The CDR3: CATSGPGLDYNEQFF. CDR3 nucleotide sequence: TGTGCCACCAGTGGCCCGGGACTAGACTACAATGAGCAGTTCTTC.

Remarks on this clonotype: One end of the junction varies from germline; a read error may be responsible. V gene TRBV19 combines with J gene TRBJ2-6, with TRBD2 as a possible D gene (5 bases). The CDR3 loop spans 16 amino acids. CDR1 is LNHDA, CDR2 SQIVND, per germline (reference sequence). CDR3 residues: CASSIDLASRANVLTF. CDR3 nucleotide sequence: TGTGCCAGTAGTATAGATCTAGCCTCTAGGGCCAACGTCCTGACTTTC.

A few counts support this clonotype. This chain's CDR3 is CASSYELATDTQYF. CDR3 coding DNA: TGCGCCAGCAGCTACGAGCTAGCGACAGATACGCAGTATTTT. The V gene is TRBV5-1, the J gene TRBJ2-3; D possibly corresponds to TRBD2 (6 bases). This CDR3 is 14 amino acids long. CDR1 and CDR2 (germline): SGHRS, YFSETQ. The V end lost 3 bases, the J end lost 3 bases, and 11 bases lay between the germline ends.

This rearrangement joins TRBV10-2 to TRBJ2-5, with TRBD2 matching over 11 bases. The ends lost 7 bases at V and 4 bases at J; junction bases unmatched: 20. The CDR3 has 19 residues. Germline V CDR1 and CDR2: WSHSY, SAAADI. This CDR3 reads CASTPPITSGSGRGETQYF. As DNA, the CDR3 is TGCGCCAGCACCCCGCCAATAACTAGCGGGAGTGGGAGAGGAGAGACCCAGTACTTC.

This chain connects TRBV29-1 to TRBJ2-6, with D tentatively TRBD1 or TRBD2 (5 bases each). Trimming cost V 5 bases and J 3 bases, with 11 bases left between them. CDR3 length equals 14 residues. Germline V CDR1 and CDR2: SQVTM, ANQGSEA. CDR3 coding DNA: TGCAGCGTTAGAGGGGCGCTTGGGGCCAACGTCCTGACTTTC. Protein: CSVRGALGANVLTF.

This rearrangement joins TRBV7-2 to TRBJ2-7, with D possibly TRBD1 on 5 matching bases. Germline V gene sequence: CDR1 SGHTA, CDR2 FQGNSA. CDR3 length: 14 residues. Trimming removed 3 bases at V and 0 bases at J, with 9 bases between. CDR3 sequence reads: CASSFRGNSYEQYF. The CDR3 region has the DNA TGTGCCAGCAGCTTTAGGGGTAACTCCTACGAGCAGTACTTC.

The rearrangement joins TRBV19 to TRBJ2-1; TRBD2 agrees at 8 bases. The CDR3 covers 14 residues. V dropped 4 bases and J dropped 6; count of bases not matched to a gene: 5. In germline, CDR1 is LNHDA, CDR2 SQIVND (reference sequence). CDR3 in DNA: TGTGCCAGTAGTAGGAGCGGGAGAGGCAATGAGCAGTTCTTC. As protein: CASSRSGRGNEQFF.

The J gene is TRBJ2-3, the V gene TRBV10-3; weak D call: TRBD2 (6 bases). The CDR3 consists of 15 residues. Germline V CDR1 and CDR2: ENHRY, SYGVKD. The V and J ends lost 11 bases and 0 bases respectively, with 18 bases between them. The CDR3 DNA reads TGTGCCTCCCGGGAACGGGGGACTAGCACAGATACGCAGTATTTT. Amino acids: CASRERGTSTDTQYF.

This clonotype was observed many times. This chain joins TRBV18 and TRBJ2-7; D unclear. Germline V CDR1 and CDR2: KGHSH, LQKENI. The CDR3 totals 14 residues. V dropped 4 bases and J dropped 0 bases, with 10 bases sitting between them. The DNA of the CDR3 is TGTGCCAGCTCACTTCATCCTGTCTCCTACGAGCAGTACTTC. Translation gives CASSLHPVSYEQYF.

For the CDR3, the DNA is TGCAGCGTTGTAAGCCAGGGCTACGAGCAGTACTTC. Protein: CSVVSQGYEQYF. The genes are TRBV29-1 and TRBJ2-7; possible D gene TRBD1, 5 bases. The V and J ends lost 4 bases and 3 bases respectively, with 10 bases between them. Germline loops: CDR1 SQVTM, CDR2 ANQGSEA. The CDR3 has 12 amino acids.